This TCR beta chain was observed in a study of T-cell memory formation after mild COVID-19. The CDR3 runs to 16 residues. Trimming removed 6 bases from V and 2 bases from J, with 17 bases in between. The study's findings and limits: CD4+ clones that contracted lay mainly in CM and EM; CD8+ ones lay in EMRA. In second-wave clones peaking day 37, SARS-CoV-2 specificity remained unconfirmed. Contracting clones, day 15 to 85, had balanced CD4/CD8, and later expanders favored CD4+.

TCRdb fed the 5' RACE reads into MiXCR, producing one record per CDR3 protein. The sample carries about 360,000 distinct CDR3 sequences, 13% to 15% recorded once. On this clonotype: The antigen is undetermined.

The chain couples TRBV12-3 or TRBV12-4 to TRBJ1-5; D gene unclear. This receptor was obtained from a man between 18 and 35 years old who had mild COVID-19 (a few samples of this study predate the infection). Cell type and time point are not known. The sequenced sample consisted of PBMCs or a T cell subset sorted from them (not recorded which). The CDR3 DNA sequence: TGTGCCAGCAGGATTTATTCCGGAGGTGGCAATCAGCCCCAGCATTTT. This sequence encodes CASRIYSGGGNQPQHF.